This passage covers 31 T cell receptor beta chains from one sample sequenced in a study of CD8 T cells in Susac syndrome. An input of about 0.5 to 1 ug of RNA was subjected to reverse transcription using random hexamers. Each CDR3 protein gets one entry after TCRdb re-called the immunoSEQ multiplex PCR reads with MiXCR. The table includes about 120,000 distinct CDR3 sequences, just under 95% detected once. The sequenced material came from CD8+ T cells from PBMCs. All receptors come from a human donor with Susac syndrome.

This chain joins TRBV12-3 or TRBV12-4 and TRBJ2-7; no reliable D call. V lost 3 bases to trimming and J lost 0 bases, with 21 bases between them. The CDR3 length is 18 residues. CDR3 region: CASSFSAEIYRRSYEQYF. CDR3 bases: TGTGCCAGCAGTTTCAGTGCAGAAATATACCGACGCTCCTACGAGCAGTACTTC.

The chain combines TRBV12-3 or TRBV12-4 with TRBJ2-1; 9 bases line up with TRBD2. Trimming cost V 5 bases and J 12 bases; bases outside gene matches: 14. This CDR3 is built from 15 residues. CDR3 in DNA: TGTGCCAGCAGTCCAGTGAGCGGGGGGACGGCGGGGCAGTTCTTC. Protein product: CASSPVSGGTAGQFF.

The chain carries TRBV9 and TRBJ1-3; D gene uncertain. The germline V gene has CDR1 SGDLS and CDR2 YYNGEE. The length of the CDR3 is 14 residues. Trimming took 6 bases from V and 4 from J, leaving 14 bases between them. CDR3 sequence reads: CASTPALGGNTIYF. In DNA form, the CDR3 reads TGTGCCAGCACCCCAGCGTTAGGAGGAAACACCATATATTTT.

The chain is built from TRBV18 and TRBJ1-2, with D perhaps matching TRBD1 (6 bases). The germline CDR1 and CDR2 sequences are KGHSH and LQKENI. Trimming removed 2 bases at V and 3 bases at J, with 10 bases between. This CDR3 spans 14 amino acids. DNA of the CDR3: TGTGCCAGCTCACCATCCCACAGGGACTATGGCTACACCTTC. This encodes CASSPSHRDYGYTF.

The chain combines TRBV27 with TRBJ2-7; TRBD2 is a possible D gene (5 bases). Germline V gene lookup returns CDR1 MNHEY and CDR2 SMNVEV (reference sequence). V was clipped by 0 bases and J by 4 bases, with 13 bases between them. The CDR3 is made up of 15 amino acids. CDR3 in amino acids: CASSLSHGGGYEQYF. In DNA form, the CDR3 reads TGTGCCAGCAGTTTATCGCACGGAGGAGGTTACGAGCAGTACTTC.

The V gene is TRBV7-9, the J gene TRBJ2-3; D uncertain. The V end lost 3 bases, the J end lost 0 bases, and 13 bases lay between the germline ends. The germline V gene has CDR1 SEHNR and CDR2 FQNEAQ (reference sequence). The CDR3 sequence is 16 residues long. In DNA form, the CDR3 reads TGTGCCAGCAGCTTCTCCTTGGAGTCTAGCACAGATACGCAGTATTTT. It yields the protein CASSFSLESSTDTQYF.

The chain recombines TRBV20-1 with TRBJ1-6, with 7 bases fitting TRBD1. CDR3 size: 15 residues. Germline CDR1 and CDR2: DFQATT and SNEGSKA (reference sequence). Germline trimming cut 0 bases from V and 19 bases from J; bases unmatched to any gene: 18. The DNA for the CDR3 is TGCAGTGCTAGAGACACGGGACCGGGACAGACGAGCCATCACTTT. This translates into CSARDTGPGQTSHHF.

This chain joins TRBV30 and TRBJ1-2, with D possibly being TRBD1 (5 bases). The CDR3 spans 11 residues. The V and J ends lost 2 bases and 6 bases respectively, with 7 bases between them. CDR1 GTSNPN and CDR2 SVGIG come from the germline V gene (reference sequence). The CDR3 nucleotides are TGTGCCTGGAGTCCGGGGGATGGCTACACCTTC. Translated: CAWSPGDGYTF. The full variable domain, in which reference TRBV30 and TRBJ1-2 provide the parts outside the CDR3, is SQTIHQWPATLVQPVGSPLSLECTVEGTSNPNLYWYRQAAGRGLQLLFYSVGIGQISSEVPQNLSASRPQDRQFILSSKKLLLSDSGFYLCAWSPGDGYTFGSGTRLTVV.

The chain is built from TRBV6-2 or TRBV6-3 and TRBJ1-1, with D possibly TRBD1 on 6 matching bases. Looked up from germline, CDR1 is MNHEY and CDR2 is SVGEGT. CDR3 length: 13 residues. Trimming removed 0 bases from V and 8 bases from J, with 10 bases in between. This CDR3 reads CASSYSDRNEAFF. The CDR3 coding sequence is TGTGCCAGCAGTTACTCTGACAGGAACGAAGCTTTCTTT.

The chain uses TRBV4-1 and TRBJ1-1, with D unresolved. There are 12 residues in the CDR3. Germline CDR1 reads MGHRA; CDR2 reads YSYEKL. The V end was cut by 0 bases, the J end by 11 bases, with 10 bases between. CDR3 region: CASSQDNNDAFF. The CDR3 coding sequence is TGCGCCAGCAGCCAAGATAATAACGATGCTTTCTTT.

The chain joins TRBV20-1 to TRBJ1-1, with 12 bases aligning to TRBD1. With V trimmed by 1 base and J by 8 bases, 8 bases remained unmatched. CDR3 length equals 15 residues. The germline V gene encodes CDR1 DFQATT and CDR2 SNEGSKA (reference sequence). CDR3 nucleotides: TGCAGTGCTAGAGTAGTAGGGACAGGGGGCCCAGAAGCTTTCTTT. Translation: CSARVVGTGGPEAFF.

J is TRBJ2-5 and V is TRBV20-1; possible D gene TRBD2, 5 bases. The CDR3 is 18 residues long. The germline V and J ends were trimmed by 0 bases and 1 base, with 21 bases remaining between them. CDR1 is DFQATT, CDR2 SNEGSKA, per germline (reference sequence). This CDR3 reads CSARDPDEFTRSQETQYF. CDR3 nucleotide sequence: TGCAGTGCTAGAGATCCCGATGAATTTACTAGGTCCCAAGAGACCCAGTACTTC.

The J gene is TRBJ2-1, the V gene TRBV28; 11 positions agree with TRBD2. V shed 0 bases, J shed 5 bases, and the junction held 6 bases outside the gene matches. The CDR3 sequence is 17 residues long. The germline gives CDR1 MDHEN, CDR2 SYDVKM. The CDR3 loop is CASSLWTSGDANNEQFF. As DNA, the CDR3 is TGTGCCAGCAGTTTATGGACTAGCGGGGACGCAAACAATGAGCAGTTCTTC.

The chain joins TRBV6-2 or TRBV6-3 to TRBJ2-7; D unresolved. CDR1 is MNHEY, CDR2 SVGEGT, per germline. Trimming took off 8 bases at V and 6 bases at J, with 14 bases between the two ends. This CDR3 comprises 12 residues. The CDR3 DNA follows: TGTGCCAGCGGAGTTTTCCCGGGCGAGCAGTACTTC. It yields the protein CASGVFPGEQYF.

The V gene is TRBV27, the J gene TRBJ1-1; D gene ambiguous. The CDR3 extends over 13 amino acids. The germline CDR1 and CDR2 sequences are MNHEY and SMNVEV (reference sequence). Trimming removed 3 bases from V and 0 bases from J, with 5 bases in between. The CDR3 sequence is CASSFGMNTEAFF. The CDR3 coding sequence is TGTGCCAGCAGTTTCGGGATGAACACTGAAGCTTTCTTT.

The chain combines TRBV30 with TRBJ2-3; TRBD2 agrees at 7 bases. V trimming: 4 bases; J trimming: 5 bases; junction bases outside the gene matches: 12. The germline V gene encodes CDR1 GTSNPN and CDR2 SVGIG (reference sequence). This CDR3 is 15 amino acids long. Here the CDR3 DNA reads TGTGCCTGGAACCTAGCGGATCGTATAGAAGATACGCAGTATTTT. Translation: CAWNLADRIEDTQYF.

The chain links TRBV5-1 to TRBJ2-2; D gene unclear. This CDR3 spans 16 amino acids. Germline assignment: CDR1 SGHRS and CDR2 YFSETQ. V lost 4 bases to trimming and J lost 0 bases, with 13 bases between them. Written as DNA, the CDR3 is TGCGCCAGCAGCACTGATGGGGTGACGAACACCGGGGAGCTGTTTTTT. Encoded protein: CASSTDGVTNTGELFF.

V is TRBV30 and J is TRBJ1-4; TRBD1 matches at 11 bases. With 1 base clipped from V and 6 bases from J, the junction kept 4 bases outside the gene matches. Germline CDR1 reads GTSNPN; CDR2 reads SVGIG (reference sequence). The CDR3 loop spans 15 amino acids. The CDR3 here is CAWSAGTGGDEKLFF. CDR3 sequence (DNA): TGTGCCTGGAGTGCCGGGACAGGGGGTGATGAAAAACTGTTTTTT.

V and J are TRBV19 and TRBJ2-7, with D possibly TRBD1 on 5 matching bases. The CDR3 loop spans 12 amino acids. V was cut by 9 bases and J by 3 bases, with 12 bases left in between. The V gene's germline CDR1 is LNHDA and CDR2 SQIVND (reference sequence). The CDR3 spells CASSHQGYEQYF. DNA for the CDR3: TGTGCCAGCTCACACCAGGGCTACGAGCAGTACTTC.

This chain links TRBV29-1 with TRBJ2-7; D remains unclear. This CDR3 spans 13 amino acids. Trimming took off 2 bases at V and 2 bases at J, with 10 bases between the two ends. Germline V gene sequence: CDR1 SQVTM, CDR2 ANQGSEA. CDR3 sequence (DNA): TGCAGCGTTGAATTGGGCACCCCCTACGAGCAGTACTTC. Its protein product is CSVELGTPYEQYF.

CDR3 nucleotide sequence: TGTGCCAGCAGCCCGTACCCCGGGGGTGGCACTGAAGCTTTCTTT. As protein: CASSPYPGGGTEAFF. The gene calls are TRBV7-8 and TRBJ1-1; a possible D gene is TRBD1 (5 bases). The CDR3 has 15 amino acids. Germline V CDR1 and CDR2: SGHVS, FQNEAQ. V was clipped by 5 bases and J by 4 bases, with 17 bases between them.

The rearrangement uses TRBV7-9 and TRBJ2-2; maybe TRBD2 (6 bases). The germline gives CDR1 SEHNR, CDR2 FQNEAQ (reference sequence). Trimming removed 3 bases from V and 3 bases from J, with 8 bases in between. The CDR3 runs 14 residues. As DNA, the CDR3 is TGTGCCAGCAGCTTTTCTAGCGACACCGGGGAGCTGTTTTTT. This translates into CASSFSSDTGELFF. The full variable domain, completed using reference TRBV7-9 and TRBJ2-2, is DTGVSQNPRHKITKRGQNVTFRCDPISEHNRLYWYRQTLGQGPEFLTYFQNEAQLEKSRLLSDRFSAERPKGSFSTLEIQRTEQGDSAMYLCASSFSSDTGELFFGEGSRLTVL.

The chain combines TRBV20-1 with TRBJ1-2, with 8 bases aligning to TRBD1. The CDR3 extends over 13 amino acids. Germline assignment: CDR1 DFQATT and CDR2 SNEGSKA (reference sequence). The V and J ends lost 6 bases and 3 bases, in that order; junction bases with no gene match: 6. This CDR3 is CSAKTGVDYGYTF. As DNA, the CDR3 is TGCAGTGCCAAGACAGGGGTGGACTATGGCTACACCTTC.

J is TRBJ2-7 and V is TRBV6-2 or TRBV6-3; 7 bases align to TRBD2. The junction had 3 bases not matched to a gene; V was cut back by 0 bases and J by 1 base. The CDR3 consists of 15 residues. Germline V gives CDR1 MNHEY, CDR2 SVGEGT. For the CDR3, the DNA is TGTGCCAGCAGTTACTCGGCGGGAGCATCCTACGAGCAGTACTTC. This gives the protein CASSYSAGASYEQYF.

The chain recombines TRBV12-3 or TRBV12-4 with TRBJ1-5, with a tentative D call TRBD1 (6 bases). The V end lost 2 bases, the J end lost 7 bases, and 12 bases lay between the germline ends. This CDR3 spans 14 amino acids. The CDR3 DNA reads TGTGCCAGCAGTTTATCAGGGGCGGAGCAGCCCCAGCATTTT. Translated: CASSLSGAEQPQHF.

This chain connects TRBV5-6 to TRBJ2-7; D may be TRBD2 (5 bases). Germline CDR1 reads SGHDT; CDR2 reads YYEEEE. The CDR3 runs to 13 residues. The V and J ends lost 0 bases and 6 bases respectively, with 10 bases between them. The CDR3: CASSLGSAGEQYF. Here the CDR3 DNA reads TGTGCCAGCAGCTTGGGGTCGGCGGGCGAGCAGTACTTC. Looking up the rest from reference TRBV5-6 and TRBJ2-7 gives the full variable domain: DAGVTQSPTHLIKTRGQQVTLRCSPKSGHDTVSWYQQALGQGPQFIFQYYEEEERQRGNFPDRFSGHQFPNYSSELNVNALLLGDSALYLCASSLGSAGEQYFGPGTRLTVT.

The chain links TRBV20-1 to TRBJ2-7, with D perhaps matching TRBD1 or TRBD2 (5 bases each). The CDR3 is 12 amino acids. The germline gives CDR1 DFQATT, CDR2 SNEGSKA (reference sequence). The CDR3 DNA sequence: TGCAGCGGGACCTGGGCCACCTACGAGCAGTACTTC. It translates to CSGTWATYEQYF.

The rearrangement joins TRBV5-4 to TRBJ2-5; 7 bases map to TRBD2. J lost 1 base, V lost 4 bases, and 4 bases had no gene match. CDR1 SGHNT and CDR2 YYREEE come from the germline V gene (reference sequence). This CDR3 is built from 14 residues. The CDR3 protein is CASSPSGAQETQYF. The CDR3 DNA follows: TGTGCCAGCAGCCCAAGCGGGGCCCAAGAGACCCAGTACTTC.

This chain links TRBV13 with TRBJ2-2; 14 nucleotides match TRBD2. With V trimmed by 4 bases and J by 1 base, 2 bases remained unmatched. The CDR3 is made up of 17 amino acids. Looked up from germline, CDR1 is PRHDT and CDR2 is FYEKMQ (reference sequence). The CDR3 is CASSWGLAGENTGELFF. In DNA form, the CDR3 reads TGTGCCAGCAGCTGGGGACTAGCGGGGGAGAACACCGGGGAGCTGTTTTTT.

The chain couples TRBV30 to TRBJ1-2; possibly TRBD1 for D (5 bases). The CDR3 loop spans 14 amino acids. V gave up 0 bases and J gave up 3 bases, with 11 bases separating them. CDR1 is GTSNPN, CDR2 SVGIG, per germline (reference sequence). CDR3 nucleotides: TGTGCCTGGAGTGTACTGGGCAGGGACTATGGCTACACCTTC. Its translation is CAWSVLGRDYGYTF.

Only one count was recorded for this clonotype. The chain recombines TRBV4-2 with TRBJ1-5; D is ambiguous. The germline V gene encodes CDR1 LGHNA and CDR2 YNFKEQ. This CDR3 is 12 amino acids long. Trimming left V 5 bases short and J 5 bases short, with 7 bases between. The CDR3 sequence is CASSYHDQPQHF. CDR3 DNA: TGTGCCAGCAGCTACCATGATCAGCCCCAGCATTTT.